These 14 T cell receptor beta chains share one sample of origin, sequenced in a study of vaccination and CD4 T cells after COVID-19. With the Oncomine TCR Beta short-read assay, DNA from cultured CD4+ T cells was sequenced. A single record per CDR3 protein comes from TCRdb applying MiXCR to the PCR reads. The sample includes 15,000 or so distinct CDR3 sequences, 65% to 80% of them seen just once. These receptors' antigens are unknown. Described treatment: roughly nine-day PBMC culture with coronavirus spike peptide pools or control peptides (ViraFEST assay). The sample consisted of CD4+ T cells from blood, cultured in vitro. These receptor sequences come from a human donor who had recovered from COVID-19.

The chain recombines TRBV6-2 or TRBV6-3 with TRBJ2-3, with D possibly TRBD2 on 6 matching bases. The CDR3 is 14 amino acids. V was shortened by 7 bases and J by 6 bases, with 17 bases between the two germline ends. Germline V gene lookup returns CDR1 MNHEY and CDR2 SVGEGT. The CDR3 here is CASILGSDSDTQYF. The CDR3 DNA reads TGTGCCAGCATCCTCGGGAGCGACTCGGATACGCAGTATTTT.

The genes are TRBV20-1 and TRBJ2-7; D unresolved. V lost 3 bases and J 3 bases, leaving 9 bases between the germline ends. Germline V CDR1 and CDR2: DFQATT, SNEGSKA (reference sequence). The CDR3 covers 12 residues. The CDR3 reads CSASGPGYEQYF. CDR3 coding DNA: TGCAGTGCTAGCGGGCCGGGCTACGAGCAGTACTTC.

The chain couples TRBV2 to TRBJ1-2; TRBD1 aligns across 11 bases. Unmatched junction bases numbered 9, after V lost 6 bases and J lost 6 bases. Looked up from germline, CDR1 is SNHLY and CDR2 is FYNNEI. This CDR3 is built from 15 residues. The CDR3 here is CASSQDRGRVDGYTF. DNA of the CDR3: TGTGCCAGCAGCCAGGACAGGGGGCGAGTGGATGGCTACACCTTC.

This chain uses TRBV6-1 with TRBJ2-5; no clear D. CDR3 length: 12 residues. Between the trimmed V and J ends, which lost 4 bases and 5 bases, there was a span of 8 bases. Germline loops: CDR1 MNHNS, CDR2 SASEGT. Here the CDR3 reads CASSAGRETQYF. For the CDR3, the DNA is TGTGCCAGCAGTGCAGGTCGGGAGACCCAGTACTTC.

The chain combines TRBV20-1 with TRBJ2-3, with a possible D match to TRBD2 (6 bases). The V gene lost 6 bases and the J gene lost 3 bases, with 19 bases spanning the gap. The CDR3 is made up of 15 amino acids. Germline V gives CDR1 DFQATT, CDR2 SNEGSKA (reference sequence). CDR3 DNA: TGCAGTGCCGCGGAGGAGGGAAGGGGTACAGATACGCAGTATTTT. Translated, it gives CSAAEEGRGTDTQYF.

DNA for the CDR3: TGTGCCATCAGTGAGTCGCGGGAACAGCCCCAGCATTTT. It codes for CAISESREQPQHF. This chain links TRBV10-3 with TRBJ1-5; D gene ambiguous. Germline lookup yields CDR1 ENHRY and CDR2 SYGVKD. This CDR3 is built from 13 residues. V was cut by 0 bases and J by 7 bases, with 7 bases left in between.

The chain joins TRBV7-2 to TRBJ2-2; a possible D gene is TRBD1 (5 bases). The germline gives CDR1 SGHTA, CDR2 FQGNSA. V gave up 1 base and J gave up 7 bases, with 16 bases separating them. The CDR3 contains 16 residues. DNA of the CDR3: TGTGCCAGCAGCTTAGTACCAGGGCGGTTTAGCGGGGAGCTGTTTTTT. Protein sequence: CASSLVPGRFSGELFF.

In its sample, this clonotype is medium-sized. The chain's CDR3 is CASSTRTGESYGYTF. The CDR3 region has the DNA TGTGCCAGCAGCACCCGGACAGGGGAAAGCTATGGCTACACCTTC. The chain recombines TRBV7-9 with TRBJ1-2, with 9 nucleotides matching TRBD1. The germline CDR1 and CDR2 sequences are SEHNR and FQNEAQ (reference sequence). The CDR3 runs to 15 residues. Germline trimming cut 5 bases from V and 4 bases from J; bases unmatched to any gene: 8.

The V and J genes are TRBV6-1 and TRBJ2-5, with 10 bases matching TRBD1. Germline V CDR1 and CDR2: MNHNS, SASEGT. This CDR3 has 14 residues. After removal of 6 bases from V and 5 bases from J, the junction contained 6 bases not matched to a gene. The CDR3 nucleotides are TGTGCCAGCAGGGCACCGGGACAGGGGGAGACCCAGTACTTC. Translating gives CASRAPGQGETQYF.

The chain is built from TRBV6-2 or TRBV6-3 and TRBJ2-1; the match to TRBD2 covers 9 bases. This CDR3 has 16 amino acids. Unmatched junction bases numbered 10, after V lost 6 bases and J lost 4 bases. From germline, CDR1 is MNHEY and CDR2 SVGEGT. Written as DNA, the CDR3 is TGTGCCAGCAGGGGAAGGGAGCGGGAGGCATACAATGAGCAGTTCTTC. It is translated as CASRGREREAYNEQFF.

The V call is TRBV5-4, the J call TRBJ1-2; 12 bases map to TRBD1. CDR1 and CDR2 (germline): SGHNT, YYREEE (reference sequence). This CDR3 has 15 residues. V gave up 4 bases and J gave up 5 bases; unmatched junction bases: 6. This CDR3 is CASSPGQGAQYGYTF. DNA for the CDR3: TGTGCCAGCAGCCCGGGACAGGGGGCTCAATATGGCTACACCTTC.

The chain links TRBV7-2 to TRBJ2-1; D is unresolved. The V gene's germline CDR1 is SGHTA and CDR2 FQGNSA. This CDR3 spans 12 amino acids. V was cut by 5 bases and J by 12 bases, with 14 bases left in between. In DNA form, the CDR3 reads TGTGCCAGCAGCCCCCAGGAGACTCCGCAGTTCTTC. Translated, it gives CASSPQETPQFF.

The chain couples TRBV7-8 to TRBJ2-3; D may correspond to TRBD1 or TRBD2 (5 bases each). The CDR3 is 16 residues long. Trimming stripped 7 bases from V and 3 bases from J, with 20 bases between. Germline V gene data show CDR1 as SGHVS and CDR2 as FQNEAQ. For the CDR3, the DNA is TGTGCCAGCAAATCCAGAGGCCCAGGGAGTACAGATACGCAGTATTTT. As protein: CASKSRGPGSTDTQYF.

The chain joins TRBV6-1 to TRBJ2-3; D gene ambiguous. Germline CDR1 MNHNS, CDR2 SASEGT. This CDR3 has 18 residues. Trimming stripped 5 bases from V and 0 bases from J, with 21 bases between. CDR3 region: CASSPYHISGSSTDTQYF. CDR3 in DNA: TGTGCCAGCAGTCCATACCACATTTCAGGTTCCAGCACAGATACGCAGTATTTT.